Below are 4 T cell receptor beta chains sequenced from a single sample in a study of T-cell memory formation after mild COVID-19. Using its own MiXCR run on the 5' RACE reads, TCRdb lists one record per CDR3 protein. In the table there are 130,000 to 150,000 distinct CDR3 sequences, roughly 6.3% of which are singletons. Sequenced material: PBMCs or a T cell subset sorted from them (not recorded which). These receptors all stem from an adult woman who had mild COVID-19 (a few samples of this study predate the infection). Cell type and time point are not known.

The CDR3 sequence is CASSLLAGGGTYEQYF. DNA of the CDR3: TGCGCCAGCAGCCTCTTAGCGGGAGGGGGAACCTACGAGCAGTACTTC. The rearrangement joins TRBV5-1 to TRBJ2-7, with TRBD2 matching 11 bases. Germline CDR1 and CDR2: SGHRS and YFSETQ. The CDR3 totals 16 residues. V shed 4 bases and J 2 bases; nucleotides not matched to a gene: 8.

The J gene is TRBJ1-2, the V gene TRBV12-3 or TRBV12-4, with D tentatively TRBD1 (5 bases). The CDR3 extends over 14 amino acids. Trimming took off 1 base at V and 5 bases at J, with 11 bases between the two ends. The CDR3, as DNA: TGTGCCAGCAGTTTAGGGGGCGCGGAGTATGGCTACACCTTC. This codes for CASSLGGAEYGYTF.

This clonotype was recorded many times. The V call is TRBV20-1, the J call TRBJ2-7, with TRBD1 matching over 9 bases. Germline V lookup: CDR1 DFQATT, CDR2 SNEGSKA (reference sequence). Trimming cost V 6 bases and J 6 bases; bases outside gene matches: 12. The CDR3 runs 14 residues. This chain's CDR3 is CSAQKPQGAREQYF. DNA of the CDR3: TGCAGTGCCCAGAAACCACAGGGGGCACGCGAGCAGTACTTC.

This clonotype was observed at least ten times. This chain's CDR3 is CASSQSSSSYNEQFF. In nucleotides, the CDR3 is TGCGCCAGCAGCCAAAGCTCGAGCTCCTACAATGAGCAGTTCTTC. The V call is TRBV4-3, the J call TRBJ2-1; D gene unclear. The length of the CDR3 is 15 residues. The V gene lost 2 bases and the J gene lost 0 bases, with 8 bases spanning the gap. Germline CDR1 LGHNA, CDR2 YSLEER.